This TCR beta chain was documented in a study of T cell responses to AZD1222 COVID-19 vaccine. The overall study: Second doses at about 4 or about 12 weeks were pooled.

Only in-frame clones appear in the TCRdb table, and some are missing; sequencing was by immunoSEQ multiplex PCR. The sample carries about 95,000 clones, around 90% recorded once. From germline, CDR1 is SNHLY and CDR2 FYNNEI. The CDR3 is 12 residues long. V lost 6 bases, J lost 11 bases, and 14 bases lay in between. Concerning this clone: Its target is unknown.

Notes on the study in general: Across spike, vaccine-associated CD4 TCRs were found, dominant at 160-218 and 743-854.

Material: peripheral blood, obtained on day 0 of AZD1222 vaccination. The sequence derives from an adult in good health. The V and J genes are TRBV2 and TRBJ1-5; possible D gene TRBD1, 6 bases. CDR3 DNA sequence: TGTGCCAGCAGGGGGGACAAGGGGGCCCAGCATTTT. Protein product: CASRGDKGAQHF.